The 5 T cell receptor beta chains below were found in one sample sequenced in a study of beta chain features in type 1 diabetes. Findings and caveats of the study: Researchers report that Type 1 diabetes patients had moderately but significantly shorter TCRB CDR3s across all four CD4+ subsets.

TCRB transcripts that were expressed got sequenced, as all of the isolated RNA had been reverse transcribed. Only in-frame clones appear in the TCRdb table, and some are missing; sequencing was by immunoSEQ multiplex PCR. The profile shows about 700,000 clones, 13% of them singletons. Antigen specificity for these receptors is unknown. Sequences were obtained from naive CD4+ T cells from blood. These receptors were collected from a man aged 18 to 29 with type 1 diabetes.

This chain connects TRBV11-2 to TRBJ1-2; no clear D. V lost 0 bases, J lost 0 bases, and 8 bases lay in between. This CDR3 has 15 residues. Germline assignment: CDR1 SGHAT and CDR2 FQNNGV. CDR3 bases: TGTGCCAGCAGCTTAGATTGGCTAGCTAACTATGGCTACACCTTC. Protein: CASSLDWLANYGYTF. Complete variable domain (other parts from reference TRBV11-2 and TRBJ1-2): EAGVAQSPRYKIIEKRQSVAFWCNPISGHATLYWYQQILGQGPKLLIQFQNNGVVDDSQLPKDRFSAERLKGVDSTLKIQPAKLEDSAVYLCASSLDWLANYGYTFGSGTRLTVV.

This chain joins TRBV7-9 and TRBJ1-1; 7 nucleotides align to TRBD1. The CDR3 runs to 13 residues. In germline, CDR1 is SEHNR, CDR2 FQNEAQ (reference sequence). With V trimmed by 5 bases and J by 8 bases, 8 bases remained unmatched. The CDR3 nucleotides read TGTGCCAGCAGCCCATCAGGGACAGCGGAAGCTTTCTTT. It encodes CASSPSGTAEAFF.

This clone was seen only a few times. This chain connects TRBV28 to TRBJ2-7; no clear D gene. The CDR3 extends over 12 amino acids. CDR1 and CDR2 (germline): MDHEN, SYDVKM. With 3 bases removed from V and 3 bases from J, the gap between germline ends came to 6 bases. DNA for the CDR3: TGTGCCAGCAGTTTCCGGGTCTACGAGCAGTACTTC. Protein: CASSFRVYEQYF.

The V call is TRBV6-6, the J call TRBJ1-2; D is undetermined. CDR3 size: 12 residues. The V end was cut by 6 bases, the J end by 3 bases, with 8 bases between. Germline V gene lookup returns CDR1 MNHNY and CDR2 SVGAGI (reference sequence). The chain's CDR3 is CASSPNDYGYTF. The CDR3 nucleotides read TGTGCCAGCAGCCCAAACGACTATGGCTACACCTTC.

This clone occurred a few times. This chain joins TRBV19 and TRBJ1-2; D might be TRBD1 (6 bases). V shed 5 bases and J shed 8 bases, with 18 bases lying between them. The germline CDR1 and CDR2 sequences are LNHDA and SQIVND (reference sequence). CDR3 size: 14 residues. The CDR3 reads CASSVGQIGPGYTF. The CDR3, as DNA: TGTGCCAGTAGTGTTGGACAGATAGGTCCCGGCTACACCTTC.